The 5 T cell receptor beta chains given below trace back to one sample, sequenced in a study of CD8 T cells in Susac syndrome. After extraction with the RNeasy kit, roughly 0.45 to 1 ug of the RNA was reverse transcribed using random hexamers. MiXCR, run by TCRdb on the immunoSEQ multiplex PCR reads, gives a single entry per CDR3 protein. The sample holds about 82,000 distinct CDR3 sequences, roughly 96% seen once. Sequencing input: CD8+ T cells from PBMCs. These receptors were obtained from a human donor with Susac syndrome.

The V and J genes are TRBV7-9 and TRBJ2-5, with a tentative D call TRBD2 (7 bases). The CDR3 loop spans 14 amino acids. Trimming took off 5 bases at V and 6 bases at J, with 16 bases between the two ends. Per germline, CDR1 SEHNR and CDR2 FQNEAQ (reference sequence). As DNA, the CDR3 is TGTGCCAGCAGCCCAAGGGGGGGAGGGAAGACCCAGTACTTC. Encoded protein: CASSPRGGGKTQYF.

This clonotype was counted once. V gene TRBV6-4 combines with J gene TRBJ1-2; D remains ambiguous. Between the trimmed V and J ends, which lost 6 bases and 8 bases, there was a span of 13 bases. CDR1 and CDR2 (germline): MRHNA, SNTAGT. The CDR3 consists of 12 residues. The CDR3 DNA follows: TGTGCCAGCAGGGACCCAGGCGGAGGCTACACCTTC. It yields the protein CASRDPGGGYTF.

The CDR3 loop reads CASSQDNGSNEKLFF. CDR3 in DNA: TGCGCCAGCAGCCAAGATAACGGATCAAATGAAAAACTGTTTTTT. The chain carries TRBV4-1 and TRBJ1-4; no clear D gene. Germline CDR1 is MGHRA and CDR2 is YSYEKL. Trimming removed 0 bases from V and 5 bases from J, with 10 bases in between. This CDR3 contains 15 residues.

As for this clonotype: One end of the junction is discordant with germline, which a read error may explain. The J gene is TRBJ2-7, the V gene TRBV4-3, with TRBD2 as a possible D gene (5 bases). Germline assignment: CDR1 LGHNA and CDR2 YSLEER. The CDR3 contains 13 residues. The CDR3 bases are TGTGCCAGCAGCCAAGATCGGGGCTACGAGCAGTACTTC. It translates to CASSQDRGYEQYF.

The chain recombines TRBV6-5 with TRBJ1-2, with 8 positions matching TRBD1. This CDR3 contains 14 residues. Unmatched junction bases numbered 10, after V lost 6 bases and J lost 7 bases. Germline CDR1 MNHEY, CDR2 SVGAGI. The CDR3 nucleotides read TGTGCCAGCAGCCCAAGGCCAGGGGGCAGTGGCTACACCTTC. It is translated as CASSPRPGGSGYTF.